This is a list of T cell receptor beta chains from one sample in a study of cytomegalovirus exposure and HLA in healthy donors. This table comes from immunoSEQ multiplex PCR, and its TCRdb copy is limited to in-frame clones, with some not included. The sample gives under 200,000 clones, 80% of which show up once; 1% is in the top ten. Sequenced material: PBMCs. These receptors were collected from a woman aged 45 to 65 in good health and CMV-seropositive. CDR3s include the opening cysteine and the closing phenylalanine or tryptophan. A D gene is named only where the DNA matches it firmly. Part of the rows lack a size; the others show once, few, many or a class for expanded clones.

clone_size: NA; j_call: TRBJ2-7; v_call: TRBV30; cdr3_length: 13; d_call: NA; cdr3_nt: TGTGCCTCGCGCCGGGACTCCTCCTACGAGCAGTACTTC; cdr3_aa: CASRRDSSYEQYF
clone_size: NA; j_call: TRBJ2-7; v_call: TRBV21-1; cdr3_length: 16; d_call: NA; cdr3_nt: NA; cdr3_aa: CASSKWVAGGSYEQYF
clone_size: NA; j_call: TRBJ1-3; v_call: TRBV19; cdr3_length: 12; d_call: NA; cdr3_nt: TGTGCCAGTAAGAGGGCTGGAAACACCATATATTTT; cdr3_aa: CASKRAGNTIYF
clone_size: NA; j_call: TRBJ2-5; v_call: TRBV7-9; cdr3_length: 17; d_call: TRBD2; cdr3_nt: TGTGCCAGCAGCCTCCTGGGGGGGGTGAGGGGCCAAGAGACCCAGTACTTC; cdr3_aa: CASSLLGGVRGQETQYF
clone_size: NA; j_call: TRBJ2-6; v_call: TRBV5-6; cdr3_length: 12; d_call: NA; cdr3_nt: TGTGCCAGCAGCCAGGGGGCCAACGTCCTGACTTTC; cdr3_aa: CASSQGANVLTF
clone_size: few; j_call: TRBJ1-1; v_call: TRBV15; cdr3_length: 11; d_call: NA; cdr3_nt: TGTGCCACCAGCACCTACACTGAAGCTTTCTTT; cdr3_aa: CATSTYTEAFF
clone_size: NA; j_call: TRBJ2-2; v_call: TRBV7-3; cdr3_length: 13; d_call: NA; cdr3_nt: TGTGCCTCTACCGTCGCGAACACCGGGGAGCTGTTTTTT; cdr3_aa: CASTVANTGELFF
clone_size: NA; j_call: TRBJ2-2; v_call: TRBV6-6; cdr3_length: 14; d_call: NA; cdr3_nt: TGTGCCAGCACCCAACGACAGAACACCGGGGAGCTGTTTTTT; cdr3_aa: CASTQRQNTGELFF
clone_size: NA; j_call: TRBJ2-7; v_call: TRBV5-4; cdr3_length: 13; d_call: NA; cdr3_nt: TGTGCCAGCAGCTTGCCCCAGAACTACGAGCAGTACTTC; cdr3_aa: CASSLPQNYEQYF
clone_size: few; j_call: TRBJ1-6; v_call: TRBV18; cdr3_length: 18; d_call: NA; cdr3_nt: TGTGCCAGCTCACTCAACCTAAGCGGTTTAACAGGGCGATCACCCCTCCACTTT; cdr3_aa: CASSLNLSGLTGRSPLHF
clone_size: NA; j_call: TRBJ2-6; v_call: TRBV9; cdr3_length: 20; d_call: TRBD2; cdr3_nt: TGTGCCAGCAGCGTAGAGATAGCGGGAGCCCCACGCTCTGGGGCCAACGTCCTGACTTTC; cdr3_aa: CASSVEIAGAPRSGANVLTF
clone_size: NA; j_call: TRBJ2-2; v_call: TRBV4-3; cdr3_length: 15; d_call: NA; cdr3_nt: TGCGCCAGCAGCCAAGGGCCCTCGAACACCGGGGAGCTGTTTTTT; cdr3_aa: CASSQGPSNTGELFF
clone_size: NA; j_call: TRBJ1-1; v_call: TRBV28; cdr3_length: 14; d_call: TRBD1; cdr3_nt: TGTGCCAGCAGTCCCGACAGGGGGTACACTGAAGCTTTCTTT; cdr3_aa: CASSPDRGYTEAFF
clone_size: NA; j_call: TRBJ2-3; v_call: TRBV14; cdr3_length: 12; d_call: NA; cdr3_nt: TGTGCCAGCAGCCAGGGAGATTATACGCAGTATTTT; cdr3_aa: CASSQGDYTQYF
clone_size: NA; j_call: TRBJ2-7; v_call: TRBV11-2; cdr3_length: 14; d_call: NA; cdr3_nt: TGTGCCAGCAGCTTAGCAGGGGCCTCCTACGAGCAGTACTTC; cdr3_aa: CASSLAGASYEQYF
clone_size: NA; j_call: TRBJ1-2; v_call: TRBV6-5; cdr3_length: 14; d_call: NA; cdr3_nt: TGTGCCAGCAGTATGAGGGCTGTAGACTATGGCTACACCTTC; cdr3_aa: CASSMRAVDYGYTF
clone_size: NA; j_call: TRBJ1-5; v_call: TRBV28; cdr3_length: 14; d_call: NA; cdr3_nt: TGTGCCAGCAGTTTGCTTGAGGGTAATCAGCCCCAGCATTTT; cdr3_aa: CASSLLEGNQPQHF
clone_size: NA; j_call: TRBJ1-5; v_call: TRBV7-6; cdr3_length: 14; d_call: TRBD1; cdr3_nt: TGTGCCAGCAGCGGGGGGACAGGGGGTCAGCCCCAGCATTTT; cdr3_aa: CASSGGTGGQPQHF
clone_size: NA; j_call: TRBJ1-2; v_call: TRBV27; cdr3_length: 15; d_call: NA; cdr3_nt: TGTGCCAGCAGTCGTTCCAGGGCCGGATACTATGGCTACACCTTC; cdr3_aa: CASSRSRAGYYGYTF
clone_size: NA; j_call: TRBJ1-1; v_call: TRBV25-1; cdr3_length: 13; d_call: NA; cdr3_nt: TGTGCCAGCAGTGAATTGATGACAACTGAAGCTTTCTTT; cdr3_aa: CASSELMTTEAFF
clone_size: NA; j_call: TRBJ1-3; v_call: TRBV7-2; cdr3_length: 15; d_call: NA; cdr3_nt: TGTGCCAGCGGATGGATAGGAGGCTCTGGAAACACCATATATTTT; cdr3_aa: CASGWIGGSGNTIYF
clone_size: NA; j_call: TRBJ2-3; v_call: TRBV5-1; cdr3_length: 15; d_call: NA; cdr3_nt: TGCGCCAGCAGCTTTGGTAGCGGCCGCACAGATACGCAGTATTTT; cdr3_aa: CASSFGSGRTDTQYF
clone_size: NA; j_call: TRBJ1-1; v_call: TRBV28; cdr3_length: 15; d_call: NA; cdr3_nt: TGTGCCAGCAGTTTCCCTTTCGGGGAGAACACTGAAGCTTTCTTT; cdr3_aa: CASSFPFGENTEAFF
clone_size: NA; j_call: TRBJ1-2; v_call: TRBV18; cdr3_length: 13; d_call: TRBD1; cdr3_nt: TGTGCCAGCTCACCGGACCAGGGGGCCCCGCACACCTTC; cdr3_aa: CASSPDQGAPHTF
clone_size: NA; j_call: TRBJ2-3; v_call: TRBV5-1; cdr3_length: 16; d_call: NA; cdr3_nt: TGCGCCAGCAGCTTGGGCGGGAAAGTGTGGACAGATACGCAGTATTTT; cdr3_aa: CASSLGGKVWTDTQYF
clone_size: once; j_call: TRBJ1-2; v_call: TRBV7-2; cdr3_length: 13; d_call: TRBD1; cdr3_nt: TGTGCCAGCAGCTTAGCAAAGGGGGCGCACGGCACCTTC; cdr3_aa: CASSLAKGAHGTF
clone_size: NA; j_call: TRBJ1-2; v_call: TRBV5-1; cdr3_length: 15; d_call: TRBD1; cdr3_nt: TGCGCCAGCAGCTACGGGGACAGGTCGGACTATGGCTACACCTTC; cdr3_aa: CASSYGDRSDYGYTF
clone_size: NA; j_call: TRBJ2-7; v_call: TRBV10-3; cdr3_length: 14; d_call: TRBD2; cdr3_nt: TGTGCCATCAACGGAGCGGGGAGCTCCTACGAGCAGTACTTC; cdr3_aa: CAINGAGSSYEQYF